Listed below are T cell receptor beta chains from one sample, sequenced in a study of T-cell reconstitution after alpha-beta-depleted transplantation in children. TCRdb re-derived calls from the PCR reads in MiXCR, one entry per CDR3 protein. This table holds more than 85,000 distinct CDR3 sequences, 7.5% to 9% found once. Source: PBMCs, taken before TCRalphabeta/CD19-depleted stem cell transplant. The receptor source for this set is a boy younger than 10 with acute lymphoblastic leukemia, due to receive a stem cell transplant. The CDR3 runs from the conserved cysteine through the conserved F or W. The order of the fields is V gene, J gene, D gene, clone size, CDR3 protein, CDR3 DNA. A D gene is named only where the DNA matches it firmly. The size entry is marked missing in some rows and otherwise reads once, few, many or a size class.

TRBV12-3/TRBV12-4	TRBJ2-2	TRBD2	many	CASSNSGGARTGELFF	TGTGCCAGCAGCAATAGCGGGGGGGCTAGGACCGGGGAGCTGTTTTTT
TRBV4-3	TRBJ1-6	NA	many	CASSPKWEGTYNSPLHF	TGCGCCAGCAGCCCCAAATGGGAGGGGACCTATAATTCACCCCTCCACTTT
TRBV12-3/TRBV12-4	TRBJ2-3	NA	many	CASSFSRSTDTQYF	TGTGCCAGCAGTTTCTCCCGGAGCACAGATACGCAGTATTTT
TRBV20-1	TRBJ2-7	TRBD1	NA	CSARVQGASEQYF	TGCAGTGCTAGAGTACAGGGGGCCAGCGAGCAGTACTTC
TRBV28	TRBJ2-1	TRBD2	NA	CASSPALAGVNEQFF	TGTGCCAGCAGCCCCGCACTAGCGGGGGTCAATGAGCAGTTCTTC
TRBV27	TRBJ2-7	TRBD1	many	CASSDRGRLGQYF	TGTGCCAGCAGCGACAGGGGCCGACTTGGGCAGTACTTC
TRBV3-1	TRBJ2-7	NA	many	CASSFRAGRYEQYF	TGTGCCAGCAGCTTCCGTGCAGGGAGGTACGAGCAGTACTTC
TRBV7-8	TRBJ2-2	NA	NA	CASTLRRVPNTGELFF	TGTGCCAGCACCCTGAGAAGGGTCCCCAACACCGGGGAGCTGTTTTTT
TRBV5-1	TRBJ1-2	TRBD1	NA	CASSEGQAANYGYTF	TGCGCCAGCAGCGAGGGACAGGCAGCTAACTATGGCTACACCTTC
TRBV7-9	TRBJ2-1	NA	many	CASSLGGTASLNEQFF	TGTGCCAGCAGCTTGGGCGGGACTGCTTCCCTTAATGAGCAGTTCTTC
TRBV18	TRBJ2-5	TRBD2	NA	CASSPPGLAVETQYF	TGTGCCAGCTCACCACCGGGACTAGCGGTAGAGACCCAGTACTTC
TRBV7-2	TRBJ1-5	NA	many	CASSLGTPNSNQPQHF	TGTGCCAGCAGCTTGGGTACACCTAATAGCAATCAGCCCCAGCATTTT
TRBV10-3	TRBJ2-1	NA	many	CASTPGGNWDEQFF	TGTGCCTCCACCCCCGGGGGCAATTGGGATGAGCAGTTCTTC
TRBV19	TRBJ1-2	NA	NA	CASSFPGQTYGYTF	TGTGCCAGTAGTTTCCCCGGACAAACCTATGGCTACACCTTC
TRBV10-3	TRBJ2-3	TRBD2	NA	CAINRLAGGTDTQYF	TGTGCCATCAATCGACTAGCGGGGGGTACAGATACGCAGTATTTT
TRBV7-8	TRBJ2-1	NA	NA	CAIAGPPWYNEQFF	TGTGCCATCGCCGGACCTCCGTGGTACAATGAGCAGTTCTTC
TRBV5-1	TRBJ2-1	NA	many	CASSQTDSSNEQFF	TGCGCCAGCAGCCAAACGGACAGCAGCAATGAGCAGTTCTTC
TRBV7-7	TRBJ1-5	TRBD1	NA	CASSPVRQGPQHF	TGTGCTAGCAGTCCAGTCCGACAGGGGCCCCAGCATTTT
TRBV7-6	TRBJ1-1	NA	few	CASSLLAEITEAFF	TGTGCCAGCAGCTTACTCGCGGAAATCACTGAAGCTTTCTTT
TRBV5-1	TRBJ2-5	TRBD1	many	CASSPRQGMEETQYF	TGCGCCAGCAGCCCCCGACAGGGTATGGAGGAGACCCAGTACTTC
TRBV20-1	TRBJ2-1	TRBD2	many	CSAGGTSGDNEQFF	TGCAGTGCTGGGGGGACTAGCGGGGACAATGAGCAGTTCTTC
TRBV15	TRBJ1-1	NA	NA	CATSRDSTHTEAFF	TGTGCCACCAGCAGAGATAGTACCCACACTGAAGCTTTCTTT
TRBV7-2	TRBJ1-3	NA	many	CASSERQGNTIYF	TGTGCCAGCAGCGAGAGACAGGGAAACACCATATATTTT
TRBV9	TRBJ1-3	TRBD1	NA	CASSATGGTGNTIYF	TGTGCCAGCAGCGCAACAGGGGGCACTGGAAACACCATATATTTT
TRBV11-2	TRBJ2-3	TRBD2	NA	CASTPGVLAGLFTDTQYF	TGTGCCAGCACCCCAGGGGTGCTAGCGGGGTTGTTCACAGATACGCAGTATTTT
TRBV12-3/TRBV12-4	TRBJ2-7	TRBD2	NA	CASSLAGGLNDEQYF	TGTGCCAGTAGCCTAGCGGGGGGCCTGAACGACGAGCAGTACTTC
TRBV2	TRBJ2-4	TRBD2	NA	CASGGGRDGGAKNIQYF	TGTGCCAGCGGTGGGGGGAGGGACGGTGGGGCCAAAAACATTCAGTACTTC
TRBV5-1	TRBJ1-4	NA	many	CASSFGGKGEKLFF	TGCGCCAGCAGCTTCGGGGGGAAGGGTGAAAAACTGTTTTTT
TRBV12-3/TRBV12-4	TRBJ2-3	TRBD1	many	CASTLEKMTGYTDTQYF	TGTGCCAGCACCCTCGAGAAGATGACAGGGTACACAGATACGCAGTATTTT
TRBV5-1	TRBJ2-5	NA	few	CASSSIGVSEWTQYF	TGCGCCAGCAGTTCCATTGGTGTTTCTGAATGGACCCAGTACTTC
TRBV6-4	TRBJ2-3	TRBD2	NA	CASSEGGGATDTQYF	TGTGCCAGCAGTGAAGGCGGGGGGGCCACAGATACGCAGTATTTT
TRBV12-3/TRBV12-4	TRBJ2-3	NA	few	CASSLLLADTQYF	TGTGCCAGCAGCCTACTGCTGGCAGATACGCAGTATTTT
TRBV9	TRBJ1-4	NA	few	CASSVTDEKLFF	TGTGCCAGCAGCGTAACAGATGAAAAACTGTTTTTT
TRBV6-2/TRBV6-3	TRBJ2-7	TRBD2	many	CASSQTSGDTYEQYF	TGTGCCAGCAGCCAGACTAGCGGGGACACCTACGAGCAGTACTTC
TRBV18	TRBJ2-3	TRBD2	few	CASSPLFESGLAGGPYTDTQYF	TGTGCCAGCTCACCACTCTTCGAATCGGGACTAGCGGGGGGGCCTTATACAGATACGCAGTATTTT
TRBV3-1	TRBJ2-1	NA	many	CASSQEILRGFEQFF	TGTGCCAGCAGCCAAGAGATATTGCGGGGATTTGAGCAGTTCTTC
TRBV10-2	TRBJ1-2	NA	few	CASSREYGYTF	TGCGCCAGCAGCAGGGAATATGGCTACACCTTC
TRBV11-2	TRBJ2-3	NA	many	CASSPPGERTDTQYF	TGTGCCAGCAGCCCTCCGGGGGAGCGCACAGATACGCAGTATTTT
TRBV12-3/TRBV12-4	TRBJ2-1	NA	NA	CASSPPKSGPTYNEQFF	TGTGCCAGCAGTCCACCAAAAAGCGGGCCTACCTACAATGAGCAGTTCTTC
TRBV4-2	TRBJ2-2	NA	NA	CASSQGSGGELFF	TGTGCCAGCAGCCAAGGGTCTGGCGGGGAGCTGTTTTTT
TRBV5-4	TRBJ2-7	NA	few	CASSFRNYEQYF	TGTGCCAGCAGTTTCCGAAACTACGAGCAGTACTTC
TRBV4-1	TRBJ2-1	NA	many	CASSRPLGADYNEQFF	TGCGCCAGCAGCCGCCCACTAGGGGCGGATTACAATGAGCAGTTCTTC
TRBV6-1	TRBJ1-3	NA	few	CASSRHSPGNTIYF	TGTGCCAGCAGTCGACACAGCCCTGGAAACACCATATATTTT
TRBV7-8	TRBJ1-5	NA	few	CASSLWVWDSNQPQHF	TGTGCCAGCAGCTTATGGGTGTGGGACAGCAATCAGCCCCAGCATTTT
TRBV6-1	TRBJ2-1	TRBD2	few	CASSGPSGGAAEQFF	TGTGCCAGCAGTGGTCCTAGCGGGGGGGCCGCCGAGCAGTTCTTC
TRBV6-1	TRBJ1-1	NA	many	CASSPRENTEAFF	TGTGCCAGCAGTCCACGGGAGAACACTGAAGCTTTCTTT
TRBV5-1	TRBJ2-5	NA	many	CASSPGMLGGETQYF	TGCGCCAGCAGCCCCGGGATGTTAGGCGGAGAGACCCAGTACTTC
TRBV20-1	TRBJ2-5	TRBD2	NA	CSATPTSGGIGETQYF	TGCAGTGCCACTCCCACCAGCGGGGGGATCGGGGAGACCCAGTACTTC
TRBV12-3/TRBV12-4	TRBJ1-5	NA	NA	CASSSRLEGNQPQHF	TGTGCCAGCAGTTCCCGGTTGGAGGGGAATCAGCCCCAGCATTTT
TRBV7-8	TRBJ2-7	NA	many	CASSLEGGVQYF	TGTGCCAGCAGCTTAGAAGGGGGGGTTCAGTACTTC
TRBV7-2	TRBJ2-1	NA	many	CASSWRAHNEQFF	TGTGCCAGCAGCTGGCGGGCCCACAATGAGCAGTTCTTC
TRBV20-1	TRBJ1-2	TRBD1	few	CSARRPVNRGYGYTF	TGCAGTGCTAGGAGGCCGGTGAACAGGGGCTATGGCTACACCTTC
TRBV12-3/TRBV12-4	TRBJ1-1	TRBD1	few	CASSLATGVVTEAFF	TGTGCCAGCAGTTTGGCCACAGGGGTCGTAACTGAAGCTTTCTTT
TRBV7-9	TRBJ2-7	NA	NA	CASSSQASLGSEQYF	TGTGCCAGCAGCTCCCAAGCCTCCCTCGGATCCGAGCAGTACTTC
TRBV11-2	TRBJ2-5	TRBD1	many	CASSPLTGGETQYF	TGTGCCAGCAGCCCCCTGACAGGGGGTGAGACCCAGTACTTC
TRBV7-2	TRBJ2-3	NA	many	CASGGRSTDTQYF	TGTGCCAGCGGGGGGCGGAGCACAGATACGCAGTATTTT
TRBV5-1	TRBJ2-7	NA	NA	CASSFRVAYEQYF	TGCGCCAGCAGCTTTCGAGTAGCCTACGAGCAGTACTTC
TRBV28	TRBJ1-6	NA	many	CASSLLAAQSPLHF	TGTGCCAGCAGTTTATTAGCGGCGCAATCACCCCTCCACTTT